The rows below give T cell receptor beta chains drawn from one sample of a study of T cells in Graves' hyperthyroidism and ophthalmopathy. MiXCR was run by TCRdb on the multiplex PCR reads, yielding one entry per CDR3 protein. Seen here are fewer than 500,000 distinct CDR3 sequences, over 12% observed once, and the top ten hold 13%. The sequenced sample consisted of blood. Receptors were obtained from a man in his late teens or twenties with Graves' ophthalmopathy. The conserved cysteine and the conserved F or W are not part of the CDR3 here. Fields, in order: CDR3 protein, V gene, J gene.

ASSAGGGGQPQH	TRBV5-1	TRBJ1-5
ASGGVSSYNEQF	TRBV9	TRBJ2-1
ARATGVNTEAF	TRBV2	TRBJ1-1
SAIAGALSEQF	TRBV20-1	TRBJ2-1
ASSLASTEAF	TRBV5-1	TRBJ1-1
AVPGDAGELF	TRBV11-2	TRBJ2-2
ASSLDGTGLRTEAF	TRBV11-2	TRBJ1-1
ASSESRAGANVLT	TRBV2	TRBJ2-6
ATSRGTDSGNTIY	TRBV15	TRBJ1-3
SARTDRASLPTYEQY	TRBV20-1	TRBJ2-7
ASSYTEDYGYT	TRBV6-1	TRBJ1-2
ASSPGTSGRTYEQY	TRBV13	TRBJ2-7
ASSYRLTNEQF	TRBV6-6	TRBJ2-1
ASRIADTQY	TRBV6-1	TRBJ2-3
ASSTGGYGTEAF	TRBV12-3/TRBV12-4	TRBJ1-1
ARPTGVSGANVLT	TRBV19	TRBJ2-6
ASTPQGFGNSPLH	TRBV6-1	TRBJ1-6
ASSLRASGRADTQY	TRBV12-3/TRBV12-4	TRBJ2-3
ASSVPGGDYGYT	TRBV25-1	TRBJ1-2
ASSLGTSGSLGETQY	TRBV19	TRBJ2-5
ASSLRTAQETQY	TRBV5-1	TRBJ2-5
ASTQTTGYYGYT	TRBV5-1	TRBJ1-2
ASSVEVTPAYEQF	TRBV9	.
ATRASPDSSTDTQY	TRBV24-1	TRBJ2-3
ASSLVRGFNTEAF	TRBV5-1	TRBJ1-1
ASQYSSGDGRQPQH	TRBV19	TRBJ1-5
ASSWTGGTGELF	TRBV12-3/TRBV12-4	TRBJ2-2
ASTYGPNTGELF	TRBV27	TRBJ2-2
ASSPGGTSYNEQF	TRBV5-1	TRBJ2-1
ASSGDRAETQY	TRBV12-3/TRBV12-4	TRBJ2-5
ASSQGASGEQF	TRBV3-1	TRBJ2-1
ASSDTGRSYNEQF	TRBV5-6	TRBJ2-1
ASSLSLGETQY	TRBV6-5	TRBJ2-5
AISESGATGPYGYT	TRBV10-3	TRBJ1-2
ASSYSRDYNEQF	TRBV6-6	TRBJ2-1
ASSLGPARYYEQY	TRBV7-2	TRBJ2-7
ASSFSGGRRMNTEAF	TRBV5-1	TRBJ1-1
ASTVGGLTAQY	TRBV7-2	TRBJ2-5
SVTADTQY	TRBV29-1	TRBJ2-3
ACTSAVEQY	TRBV30	TRBJ2-7
ASKRSHQPQH	TRBV10-1	TRBJ1-5
AISERTTSIYNEQF	TRBV10-3	TRBJ2-1
ASSPILDNEQF	TRBV12-3/TRBV12-4	TRBJ2-1
AISVWANTGELF	TRBV10-3	TRBJ2-2
ASSQDIGTSYGYT	TRBV14	TRBJ1-2
ASSLSEVGDHLH	TRBV12-3/TRBV12-4	TRBJ1-6
ASRWALNTEAF	TRBV25-1	TRBJ1-1
ASSPGTGIDTQY	TRBV3-1	TRBJ2-3
ASSYSFPEANYEQY	TRBV6-5	TRBJ2-7
SARDGLAGDTQY	TRBV20-1	TRBJ2-3
ASGQTGTDQPQH	TRBV3-1	TRBJ1-5